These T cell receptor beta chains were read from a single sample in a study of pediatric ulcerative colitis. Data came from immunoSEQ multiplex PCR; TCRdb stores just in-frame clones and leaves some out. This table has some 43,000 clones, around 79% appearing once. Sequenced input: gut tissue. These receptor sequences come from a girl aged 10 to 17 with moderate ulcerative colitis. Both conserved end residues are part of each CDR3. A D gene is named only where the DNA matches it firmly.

CDR3 protein: CASSPGTGVGELFF
V gene: TRBV7-3
D gene: TRBD1

CDR3 protein: CASSLSGFTTGTYEQYF
V gene: TRBV27
D gene: NA

CDR3 protein: CASSEYIGEQFF
V gene: TRBV25-1
D gene: NA

CDR3 protein: CASSLSPSGGAETQYF
V gene: TRBV7-3
D gene: TRBD2

CDR3 protein: CASSVGGDSASPLHF
V gene: TRBV9
D gene: TRBD1

CDR3 protein: CASSESGQGWGYTF
V gene: TRBV25-1
D gene: TRBD1

CDR3 protein: CASSLRQGNTGELFF
V gene: TRBV11-3
D gene: TRBD1

CDR3 protein: CASSPAEGRLETQYF
V gene: TRBV27
D gene: NA

CDR3 protein: CAWSPGAGGNSPLHF
V gene: TRBV30
D gene: NA

CDR3 protein: CASRDSGQGYVPDQSTDTQYF
V gene: TRBV5-1
D gene: TRBD1

CDR3 protein: CASSLGGQGYYGYTF
V gene: TRBV7-8
D gene: TRBD1

CDR3 protein: CSVEYGNEKLFF
V gene: TRBV29-1
D gene: NA

CDR3 protein: CASSSTPTGELFF
V gene: TRBV7-3
D gene: NA

CDR3 protein: CASSLTGSHSNQPQHF
V gene: TRBV5-1
D gene: NA

CDR3 protein: CASSFRWRGGPYNEQFF
V gene: TRBV7-9
D gene: NA